The rows below give T cell receptor beta chains drawn from one sample of a study of T cell responses to AZD1222 COVID-19 vaccine. The data were produced by immunoSEQ multiplex PCR, yet TCRdb's version contains in-frame clones alone and is incomplete. The table has 200,000 or so clones, almost 95% seen once. The material sequenced was peripheral blood, taken on day 0 of AZD1222 vaccination. These receptors all come from an adult in good health. The CDR3 runs from the conserved cysteine through the conserved F or W. A D gene is named only where the DNA matches it firmly. Rows give clone size only sometimes, using once, few, many, or a class for an expanded clone.

d_call: -; v_call: TRBV6-4; j_call: TRBJ1-2; clone_size: -; cdr3_nt: TGTGCCAGCAGTGACAATCCCGCGGGCTTCGGTGCCGCTGGCTACACCTTC; cdr3_aa: CASSDNPAGFGAAGYTF
d_call: TRBD1; v_call: TRBV7-3; j_call: TRBJ2-7; clone_size: -; cdr3_nt: TGTGCCAGCAGCTTAGACAGGGCAAGCTACGAGCAGTACTTC; cdr3_aa: CASSLDRASYEQYF
d_call: -; v_call: TRBV9; j_call: TRBJ2-1; clone_size: -; cdr3_nt: TGTGCCAGCAGCGTAGAGGGGGCGGGAGTCTACAATGAGCAGTTCTTC; cdr3_aa: CASSVEGAGVYNEQFF
d_call: -; v_call: TRBV4-3; j_call: TRBJ2-2; clone_size: -; cdr3_nt: TGCGCCAGCAGCAGAACAGGGTTCACCGGGGAGCTGTTTTTT; cdr3_aa: CASSRTGFTGELFF
d_call: -; v_call: TRBV2; j_call: TRBJ1-2; clone_size: -; cdr3_nt: TGTGCCAGCAGTGCGGGGAGGGTCGGCTACACCTTC; cdr3_aa: CASSAGRVGYTF
d_call: -; v_call: TRBV5-1; j_call: TRBJ1-5; clone_size: -; cdr3_nt: TGCGCCAGCAGCCTCACCGCCCAACCTAATCAGCCCCAGCATTTT; cdr3_aa: CASSLTAQPNQPQHF
d_call: -; v_call: TRBV19; j_call: TRBJ1-4; clone_size: -; cdr3_nt: TGTGCCAGTAGTATCGATGGCCATCGGAGTGAAAAACTGTTTTTT; cdr3_aa: CASSIDGHRSEKLFF
d_call: TRBD1; v_call: TRBV7-3; j_call: TRBJ1-1; clone_size: -; cdr3_nt: TGTGCCAGCAGCTTAAACAGGGGCCCGAACACTGAAGCTTTCTTT; cdr3_aa: CASSLNRGPNTEAFF
d_call: TRBD1; v_call: TRBV4-1; j_call: TRBJ2-7; clone_size: -; cdr3_nt: TGCGCCAGCAGCCAAGATAGACAGGGACAGTACGAGCAGTACTTC; cdr3_aa: CASSQDRQGQYEQYF
d_call: -; v_call: TRBV6-5; j_call: TRBJ1-3; clone_size: -; cdr3_nt: TGTGCCTCGTGGGGGCACTCTGGAAACACCATATATTTT; cdr3_aa: CASWGHSGNTIYF
d_call: -; v_call: TRBV3-1/TRBV3-2; j_call: TRBJ1-1; clone_size: -; cdr3_nt: TGTGCCAGCAGCCAAGACAAGCCTATCGGGAGGACTGAAGCTTTCTTT; cdr3_aa: CASSQDKPIGRTEAFF
d_call: TRBD2; v_call: TRBV5-1; j_call: TRBJ2-3; clone_size: -; cdr3_nt: TGCGCCAGCAGCTCGAACCCCCCTAGCGGGAGAGCGCCAGATACGCAGTATTTT; cdr3_aa: CASSSNPPSGRAPDTQYF
d_call: -; v_call: TRBV30; j_call: TRBJ1-5; clone_size: -; cdr3_nt: TGTGCCTGGAGTTGGGCAGGGGGCAATCAGCCCCAGCATTTT; cdr3_aa: CAWSWAGGNQPQHF
d_call: -; v_call: TRBV19; j_call: TRBJ2-3; clone_size: -; cdr3_nt: TGTGCCAGTGTTGACAGCCTTAGCACAGATACGCAGTATTTT; cdr3_aa: CASVDSLSTDTQYF
d_call: -; v_call: TRBV19; j_call: TRBJ1-5; clone_size: -; cdr3_nt: TGTGCCAGTAGTATGCATACCCGGGGGATGGGGGCCTCTTATCAGCCCCAGCATTTT; cdr3_aa: CASSMHTRGMGASYQPQHF
d_call: TRBD2; v_call: TRBV27; j_call: TRBJ2-3; clone_size: -; cdr3_nt: TGTGCCAGCAGTTTTTTCCTAGCGGGAGGTGGAGATACGCAGTATTTT; cdr3_aa: CASSFFLAGGGDTQYF
d_call: -; v_call: TRBV2; j_call: TRBJ1-5; clone_size: -; cdr3_nt: TGTGCCAGCAGTGACCGGCAGGCACATAGCAATCAGCCCCAGCATTTT; cdr3_aa: CASSDRQAHSNQPQHF
d_call: -; v_call: TRBV18; j_call: TRBJ2-5; clone_size: -; cdr3_nt: TGTGCCAGCTCAGCTAAAGAGACCCAGTACTTC; cdr3_aa: CASSAKETQYF
d_call: -; v_call: TRBV11-3; j_call: TRBJ2-1; clone_size: -; cdr3_nt: TGTGCCAGCAGCTTAGATTTTGCGGGAGAGCAGTTCTTC; cdr3_aa: CASSLDFAGEQFF
d_call: TRBD1; v_call: TRBV10-3; j_call: TRBJ1-1; clone_size: -; cdr3_nt: TGTGCCATCGCCGGACAGGGGAACACTGAAGCTTTCTTT; cdr3_aa: CAIAGQGNTEAFF
d_call: -; v_call: TRBV2; j_call: TRBJ2-2; clone_size: -; cdr3_nt: TGTGCCAGCAACAGGGAGGACACCGGGGAGCTGTTTTTT; cdr3_aa: CASNREDTGELFF
d_call: TRBD2; v_call: TRBV13; j_call: TRBJ2-1; clone_size: -; cdr3_nt: TGTGCCAGCAGCTTAGACCTAGCGGGAGGACTGCCCTACAATGAGCAGTTCTTC; cdr3_aa: CASSLDLAGGLPYNEQFF
d_call: -; v_call: TRBV2; j_call: TRBJ1-5; clone_size: -; cdr3_nt: TGTGCCAGCAGTGAAGGGACGGTGGGTCAGCCCCAGCATTTT; cdr3_aa: CASSEGTVGQPQHF
d_call: -; v_call: TRBV20-1; j_call: TRBJ1-2; clone_size: -; cdr3_nt: TGCAGTGCTAGTAATCGGGGGCGTCAGGGCTACACCTTC; cdr3_aa: CSASNRGRQGYTF
d_call: TRBD1; v_call: TRBV29-1; j_call: TRBJ2-1; clone_size: -; cdr3_nt: TGCAGCGTTCCTCCGGGACAGGGGGCCCTCTACAATGAGCAGTTCTTC; cdr3_aa: CSVPPGQGALYNEQFF
d_call: -; v_call: TRBV3-1/TRBV3-2; j_call: TRBJ1-5; clone_size: -; cdr3_nt: TGTGCCAGCAGCCACCAGGACAGACTCAATCAGCCCCAGCATTTT; cdr3_aa: CASSHQDRLNQPQHF
d_call: TRBD2; v_call: TRBV5-1; j_call: TRBJ2-7; clone_size: once; cdr3_nt: TGCGCCAGCAGCTTGGCCGCGGGAGGGTCCGCCTCCTACGAGCAGTACTTC; cdr3_aa: CASSLAAGGSASYEQYF
d_call: -; v_call: TRBV9; j_call: TRBJ1-1; clone_size: -; cdr3_nt: TGTGCCAGCAGCGTAGCTTTGGATCCGAACACTGAAGCTTTCTTT; cdr3_aa: CASSVALDPNTEAFF
d_call: TRBD1; v_call: TRBV28; j_call: TRBJ2-7; clone_size: -; cdr3_nt: TGTGCCAGCAGTTTAAGGGGGCAGGAGACCTACGAGCAGTACTTC; cdr3_aa: CASSLRGQETYEQYF
d_call: TRBD1; v_call: TRBV11-2; j_call: TRBJ2-1; clone_size: -; cdr3_nt: TGTGCCAGCAGCTCCTCAGGGGGCAGGGGTGAGCAGTTCTTC; cdr3_aa: CASSSSGGRGEQFF
d_call: -; v_call: TRBV9; j_call: TRBJ2-2; clone_size: -; cdr3_nt: TGTGCCAGCAGCGTCGGTACCGGGGAGCTGTTTTTT; cdr3_aa: CASSVGTGELFF
d_call: TRBD1; v_call: TRBV5-6; j_call: TRBJ2-1; clone_size: -; cdr3_nt: TGTGCCAGCACCGACCGACAGGGGGGGGTCAATGAGCAGTTCTTC; cdr3_aa: CASTDRQGGVNEQFF
d_call: -; v_call: TRBV2; j_call: TRBJ2-7; clone_size: -; cdr3_nt: TGTGCCAGCAGTGAAGCGGGGCAGTACACCTACGAGCAGTACTTC; cdr3_aa: CASSEAGQYTYEQYF
d_call: TRBD2; v_call: TRBV7-7; j_call: TRBJ2-1; clone_size: once; cdr3_nt: TGTGCTGTCACGGCTAGCGGGAGAGTGGGGCACAATGAGCAGTTCTTC; cdr3_aa: CAVTASGRVGHNEQFF
d_call: -; v_call: TRBV7-9; j_call: TRBJ2-6; clone_size: -; cdr3_nt: TGTGCCAGCAGCTCGAGAAACCCTAACTCTGGGGCCAACGTCCTGACTTTC; cdr3_aa: CASSSRNPNSGANVLTF
d_call: -; v_call: TRBV25-1; j_call: TRBJ2-1; clone_size: -; cdr3_nt: TGTGCCAGCAGTCGAGGGCACGATGAGCAGTTCTTC; cdr3_aa: CASSRGHDEQFF
d_call: -; v_call: TRBV6-6; j_call: TRBJ2-7; clone_size: -; cdr3_nt: TGTGCCAGCAGCGTATTGGGGTCCTACGAGCAGTACTTC; cdr3_aa: CASSVLGSYEQYF
d_call: -; v_call: TRBV18; j_call: TRBJ2-7; clone_size: -; cdr3_nt: TGTGCCAGCTCACCATTCGGGGGAAGTCACGAGCAGTACTTC; cdr3_aa: CASSPFGGSHEQYF